Sequencing of this T cell receptor (beta chain) was carried out in a study of blood T cells in healthy people across ages. Findings and limits, study-wide: No one knew whether donors had CMV, which possibly confounded expanded clonotype changes.

Caucasian, healthy and from Russia, the donors were aged between about 6 and 90. On this clonotype: Its antigen is unknown. Germline and junction disagree at one end, which may indicate a read error.

Primers used in a second PCR of roughly 7 to 11 cycles were a sample-barcoded 5' primer and a J-beta primer mix. All samples gave at least 2.5 million CDR3-containing paired-end reads. TCRdb ran MiXCR on the 5' RACE reads and lists one entry per CDR3 protein. The table has around 800,000 distinct CDR3 sequences, about 48% seen once; the top ten hold about 42%. Germline V lookup: CDR1 SGHNT, CDR2 YENEEA. The CDR3 runs to 15 residues. The sample taken for sequencing was blood. The genes are TRBV11-3 and TRBJ2-1; either TRBD1 or TRBD2 may supply D (5 bases each). The TCR comes from a man older than 75 in good health. The CDR3 loop reads CASSIGASPSNEQFF. The CDR3 DNA reads as TGTGCCAGCAGCATTGGGGCTAGCCCCTCCAATGAGCAGTTTTTC.